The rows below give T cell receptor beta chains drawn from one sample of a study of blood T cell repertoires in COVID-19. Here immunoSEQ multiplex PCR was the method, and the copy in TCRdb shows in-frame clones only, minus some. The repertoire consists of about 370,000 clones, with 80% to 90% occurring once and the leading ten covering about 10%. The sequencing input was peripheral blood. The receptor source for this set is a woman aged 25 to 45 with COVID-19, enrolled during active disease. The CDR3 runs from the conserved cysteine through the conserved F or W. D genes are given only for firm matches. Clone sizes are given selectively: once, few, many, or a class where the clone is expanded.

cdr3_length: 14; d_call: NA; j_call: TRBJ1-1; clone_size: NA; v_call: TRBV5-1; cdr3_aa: CASSLAIRDPEAFF; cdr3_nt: TGCGCCAGCAGCTTGGCCATCAGGGATCCTGAAGCTTTCTTT
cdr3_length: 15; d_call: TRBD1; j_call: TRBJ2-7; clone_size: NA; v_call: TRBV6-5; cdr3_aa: CASSYRGGPQDEQYF; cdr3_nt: TGTGCCAGCAGTTACCGAGGGGGCCCCCAGGACGAGCAGTACTTC
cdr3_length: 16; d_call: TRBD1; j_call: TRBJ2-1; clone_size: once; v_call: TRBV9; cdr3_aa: CASSASGTGTYNEQFF; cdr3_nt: TGTGCCAGCAGCGCCTCCGGGACAGGGACTTACAATGAGCAGTTCTTC
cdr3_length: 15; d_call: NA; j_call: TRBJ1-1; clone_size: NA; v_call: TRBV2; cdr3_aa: CASIYTEGRGTEAFF; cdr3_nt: TGTGCCAGCATTTATACGGAGGGTAGGGGCACTGAAGCTTTCTTT
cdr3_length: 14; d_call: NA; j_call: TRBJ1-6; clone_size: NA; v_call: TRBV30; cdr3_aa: CAWSLSQANSPLHF; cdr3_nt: TGTGCCTGGAGTCTGAGCCAGGCGAATTCACCCCTCCACTTT
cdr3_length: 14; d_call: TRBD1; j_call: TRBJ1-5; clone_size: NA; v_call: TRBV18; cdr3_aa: CASSPGTGNQPQHF; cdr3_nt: TGTGCCAGCTCACCCGGGACAGGCAATCAGCCCCAGCATTTT
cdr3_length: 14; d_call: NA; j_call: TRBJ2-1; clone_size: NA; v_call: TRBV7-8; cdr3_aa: CASSFLLGGAEQFF; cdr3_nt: TGTGCCAGCAGCTTTTTGTTAGGGGGTGCTGAGCAGTTCTTC
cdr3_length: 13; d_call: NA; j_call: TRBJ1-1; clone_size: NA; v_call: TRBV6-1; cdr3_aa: CASSEWMGREAFF; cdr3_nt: TGTGCCAGCAGTGAGTGGATGGGCAGGGAAGCTTTCTTT
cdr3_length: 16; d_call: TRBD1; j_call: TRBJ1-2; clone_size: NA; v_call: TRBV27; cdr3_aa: CASSLKGAGQGYGYTF; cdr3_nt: TGTGCCAGCAGTTTAAAGGGGGCTGGACAGGGGTATGGCTACACCTTC
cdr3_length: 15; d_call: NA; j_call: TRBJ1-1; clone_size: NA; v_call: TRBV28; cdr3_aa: CASSRPRQVNTEAFF; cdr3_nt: TGTGCCAGCAGCCGCCCGAGACAAGTGAACACTGAAGCTTTCTTT
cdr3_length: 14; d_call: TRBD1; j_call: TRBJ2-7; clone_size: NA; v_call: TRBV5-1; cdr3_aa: CASSSTTGEDEQYF; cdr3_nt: TGCGCCAGCAGCTCTACGACAGGGGAGGACGAGCAGTACTTC
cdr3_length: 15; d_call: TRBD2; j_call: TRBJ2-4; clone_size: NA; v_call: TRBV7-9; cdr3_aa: CASSPTSGAKNIQYF; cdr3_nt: TGTGCCAGCAGCCCAACTAGCGGAGCCAAAAACATTCAGTACTTC
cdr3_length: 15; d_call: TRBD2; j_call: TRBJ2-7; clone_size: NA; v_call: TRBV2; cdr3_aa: CAHLNAGGSDYEQYF; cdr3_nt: TGTGCCCACCTGAACGCGGGGGGGTCTGACTACGAGCAGTACTTC
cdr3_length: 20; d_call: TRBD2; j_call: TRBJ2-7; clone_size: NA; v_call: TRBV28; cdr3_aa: CASRYGLSGGIRRDSYEQYF; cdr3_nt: TGTGCCAGCAGGTATGGACTAAGCGGGGGGATCAGGCGGGACTCCTACGAGCAGTACTTC
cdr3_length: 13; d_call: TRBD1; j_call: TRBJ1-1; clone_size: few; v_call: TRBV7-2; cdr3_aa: CASSFGQGTEAFF; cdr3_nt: TGTGCCAGCAGCTTTGGACAGGGGACTGAAGCTTTCTTT
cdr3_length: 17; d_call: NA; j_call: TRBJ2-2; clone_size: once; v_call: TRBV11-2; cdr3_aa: CASSSSPSGARTGELFF; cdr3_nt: TGTGCCAGCAGCTCATCCCCGTCAGGGGCTCGCACCGGGGAGCTGTTTTTT
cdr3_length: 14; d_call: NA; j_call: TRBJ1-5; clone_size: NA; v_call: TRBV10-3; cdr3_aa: CAISENGSNQPQHF; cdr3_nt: TGTGCCATCAGTGAGAACGGTAGCAATCAGCCCCAGCATTTT
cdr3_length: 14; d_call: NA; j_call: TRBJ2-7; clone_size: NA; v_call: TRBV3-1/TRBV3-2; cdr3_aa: CASSQDHLLGEQYF; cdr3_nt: TGTGCCAGCAGCCAAGATCATCTCCTAGGCGAGCAGTACTTC
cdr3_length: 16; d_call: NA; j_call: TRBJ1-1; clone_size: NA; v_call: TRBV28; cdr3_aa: CASSLLGAGKNTEAFF; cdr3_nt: TGTGCCAGCAGTTTATTAGGGGCAGGGAAGAACACTGAAGCTTTCTTT
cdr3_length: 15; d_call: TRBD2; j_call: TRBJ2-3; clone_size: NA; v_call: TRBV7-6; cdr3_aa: CASSLGTSGTDTQYF; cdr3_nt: TGTGCCAGCAGCTTAGGAACTAGCGGCACAGATACGCAGTATTTT
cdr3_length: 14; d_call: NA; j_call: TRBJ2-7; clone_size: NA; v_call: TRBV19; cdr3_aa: CASSSTGTSYEQYF; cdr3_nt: TGTGCCAGTAGTTCGACTGGAACCTCCTACGAGCAGTACTTC
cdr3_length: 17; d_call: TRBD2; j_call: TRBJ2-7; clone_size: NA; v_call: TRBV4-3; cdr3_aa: CASSQEPSGAVSYEQYF; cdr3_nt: TGCGCCAGCAGCCAAGAACCTAGCGGGGCTGTCTCCTACGAGCAGTACTTC
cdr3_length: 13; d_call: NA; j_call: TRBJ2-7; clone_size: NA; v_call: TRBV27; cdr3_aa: CASSFRSAYEQYF; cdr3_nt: TGTGCCAGCAGTTTCCGCAGTGCCTACGAGCAGTACTTC
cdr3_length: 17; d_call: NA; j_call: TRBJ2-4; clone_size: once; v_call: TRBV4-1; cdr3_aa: CASSHTKKGAGKNIQYF; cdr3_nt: TGCGCCAGCAGCCATACAAAGAAAGGGGCGGGAAAAAACATTCAGTACTTC
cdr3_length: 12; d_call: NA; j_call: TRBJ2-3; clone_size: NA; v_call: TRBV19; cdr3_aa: CATRQNMYTQYF; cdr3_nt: TGTGCCACCAGGCAGAATATGTATACGCAGTATTTT
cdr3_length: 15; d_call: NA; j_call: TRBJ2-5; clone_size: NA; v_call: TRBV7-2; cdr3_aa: CASSLWGVDQETQYF; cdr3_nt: TGTGCCAGCAGCTTATGGGGGGTAGACCAAGAGACCCAGTACTTC
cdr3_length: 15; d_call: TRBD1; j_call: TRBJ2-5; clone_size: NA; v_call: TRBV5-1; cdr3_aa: CASSLGRDRQETQYF; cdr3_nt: TGCGCCAGCAGCTTGGGCCGGGACAGGCAAGAGACCCAGTACTTC